What follows describes a single TCR beta chain. Antigen: not known. This CDR3 contains 14 residues. Germline values: CDR1 KGHSH, CDR2 LQKENI. V lost 3 bases and J 1 base, leaving 9 bases between the germline ends. These data come from a study of siplizumab effects on memory and regulatory T cells. The study, taken as a whole, reports: Siplizumab significantly reduced alloreactive sequences traceable to unstimulated CD4+ memory cells.

Clones were sequenced by immunoSEQ multiplex PCR, and TCRdb holds only the in-frame ones, with some missing. The data hold approximately 65,000 clones, with roughly 78% observed a single time. The rearrangement links TRBV18 to TRBJ1-1; no clear D gene. The sequence was obtained from a human donor in good health. The sample consisted of memory CD4+ T cells sorted from blood. CDR3 loop: CASSPTPGNTEAFF. The CDR3 DNA reads as TGTGCCAGCTCACCCACTCCCGGGAACACTGAAGCTTTCTTT.